This T cell receptor (beta chain) was recovered during a study of blood T cell repertoires in COVID-19. Produced via immunoSEQ multiplex PCR; TCRdb's table is partial and in-frame only. The repertoire includes about 200,000 clones, roughly four fifths of them detected once, and approximately 12% sits in the top ten. The CDR3 has 15 amino acids. V was pared by 8 bases and J by 4 bases, with 21 bases between. Germline V gene lookup returns CDR1 MNHNY and CDR2 SVGAGI (reference sequence). The sequence was obtained from a woman between 40 and 50 years old with acute or convalescent COVID-19. V usage is TRBV6-6 and J usage is TRBJ2-7, with D possibly matching TRBD1 (6 bases). What was sequenced was peripheral blood. This CDR3 is CASQDRDIKVYEQYF. Here the CDR3 DNA reads TGTGCCAGCCAAGACCGGGACATAAAGGTATACGAGCAGTACTTC.